This note documents a single T cell receptor (beta chain) sequence. The data were obtained in a study of T cell changes during pregnancy in multiple sclerosis. This CDR3 has 19 residues. Germline trimming cut 0 bases from V and 0 bases from J; bases unmatched to any gene: 9. Germline assignment: CDR1 SGHDT and CDR2 YYEEEE. Sequencing used immunoSEQ multiplex PCR; TCRdb keeps in-frame clones, though not all of them. The table includes under 55,000 clones, around 94% detected once. The V gene is TRBV5-6, the J gene TRBJ2-6, with 7 bases aligning to TRBD1. Sequenced material: CD4+ T cells from peripheral blood mononuclear cells, taken in the third trimester of pregnancy. The sequence derives from a female donor with multiple sclerosis, enrolled in a pregnancy study. The DNA for the CDR3 is TGTGCCAGCAGCTTGGCCTACAGGGGCCTGAGCTCTGGGGCCAACGTCCTGACTTTC. Translating gives CASSLAYRGLSSGANVLTF.